The rows below give T cell receptor beta chains drawn from one sample of a study of blood T cell repertoires in COVID-19. The protocol was immunoSEQ multiplex PCR, while the TCRdb copy is restricted to in-frame clones and leaves out a portion. In the table there are over 350,000 clones, roughly 88% of which are singletons. Sequencing used PBMCs or T cells enriched from blood (not recorded which). All receptors derive from a woman in her 30s with acute COVID-19. CDR3s include the opening cysteine and the closing phenylalanine or tryptophan. The order of the fields is J gene, D gene, clone size, V gene, CDR3 DNA, CDR3 protein. D genes are given only for firm matches. Not all rows give a size; the values are once, few, many and, for expanded clones, a class.

TRBJ1-2	TRBD1	once	TRBV4-1	TGCGCCAGCAGCCCCAGACAGGGGGCAGGCTACACCTTC	CASSPRQGAGYTF
TRBJ1-1	-	-	TRBV6-5	TGTGCCAGCAGTTACACCGGGAACATGAACACTGAAGCTTTCTTT	CASSYTGNMNTEAFF
TRBJ2-5	TRBD1	-	TRBV14	TGTGCCAGCAGCGAGAGGACAGGGGTTCAAGAGACCCAGTACTTC	CASSERTGVQETQYF
TRBJ2-1	TRBD1	-	TRBV5-1	TGCGCCAGCAGCTTGAAGGCCACAGGGGGCTTCTACAATGAGCAGTTCTTC	CASSLKATGGFYNEQFF
TRBJ1-2	-	once	TRBV30	TGTGCCTGGAATAACAACAGAAGGGGGACCATACATGGCTACACCTTC	CAWNNNRRGTIHGYTF
TRBJ2-7	-	once	TRBV5-6	TGTGCCAGCACGATTGGAGGGAGAGGCTACGAGCAGTACTTC	CASTIGGRGYEQYF
TRBJ2-3	-	-	TRBV7-2	TGTGCCAGCAGCGTACAGGGTTTAGGAGATACGCAGTATTTT	CASSVQGLGDTQYF
TRBJ1-1	-	-	TRBV24-1	TGTGCCACCAGTGGGTCAGGCTCCATGAACACTGAAGCTTTCTTT	CATSGSGSMNTEAFF
TRBJ2-1	-	once	TRBV19	TGTGCCAGTAACAGCGGACCGCTGGCTTACAATGAGCAGTTCTTC	CASNSGPLAYNEQFF
TRBJ2-7	-	-	TRBV14	TGTGCCAGCAGCCGAGCGGGACAGGCCTACGAGCAGTACTTC	CASSRAGQAYEQYF
TRBJ2-1	TRBD1	-	TRBV24-1	TGTGCCACCAGTGATTTTGGACAGGGGGGGGTAAATAGTGAGCAGTTCTTC	CATSDFGQGGVNSEQFF
TRBJ1-2	TRBD1	-	TRBV11-1	TGTGCCAGCAGCCCTACAGGGACAGGGGTTCATGGCTACACCTTC	CASSPTGTGVHGYTF
TRBJ2-7	-	-	TRBV12-3/TRBV12-4	TGTGCCAGCAGTTTTTTCGGGGCCTACGAGCAGTACTTC	CASSFFGAYEQYF
TRBJ2-1	-	-	TRBV29-1	TGCAGCGTTGGGGATGTACGGGGGTTGCTGGGTTACAATGAGCAGTTCTTC	CSVGDVRGLLGYNEQFF
TRBJ1-2	-	-	TRBV5-6	TGTGCCAGCACTTACGACCTCAACAGGGCCGTTGCTAACTATGGCTACACCTTC	CASTYDLNRAVANYGYTF
TRBJ1-2	-	-	TRBV29-1	TGCAGCGTTGAGTCCCGGGTCGGGGGCTACACCTTC	CSVESRVGGYTF
TRBJ2-3	TRBD2	-	TRBV4-1	TGCGCCAGCAGCCAAACGGGGGGGCGCACAGATACGCAGTATTTT	CASSQTGGRTDTQYF
TRBJ1-1	-	-	TRBV7-3	TGTGCCAGCAGCTTAACACGGGGCACTGAAGCTTTCTTT	CASSLTRGTEAFF
TRBJ2-2	TRBD2	-	TRBV7-2	TGTGCCAGCAGCTTAGTTTTCGTGTCAGCGGGGCTCACCGGGGAGCTGTTTTTT	CASSLVFVSAGLTGELFF
TRBJ1-1	-	-	TRBV4-1	TGCGCCAGCAGCCAAGAGGGGGCGAGGAACACTGAAGCTTTCTTT	CASSQEGARNTEAFF
TRBJ1-2	TRBD1	-	TRBV20-1	TGCAGTGCTAGTAGCCAGGGGGCGGGTGGCGACTATGGCTACACCTTC	CSASSQGAGGDYGYTF
TRBJ1-5	TRBD1	-	TRBV6-1	TGTGCCAGCAGTGAATCCCACGCAGGGGGCTGGCAGCCCCAGCATTTT	CASSESHAGGWQPQHF
TRBJ1-5	-	once	TRBV6-2/TRBV6-3	TGTGCCAGCAGTTACCTGAGGGGGAATCAGCCCCAGCATTTT	CASSYLRGNQPQHF
TRBJ1-2	TRBD1	-	TRBV5-6	TGTGCCAGCAGCCACGGGACAGGGGGCGATAAATTTAGAGGCTACACCTTC	CASSHGTGGDKFRGYTF
TRBJ2-7	-	-	TRBV28	TGTGCCAGCAGTTTACCTCAGGGCTACGAGCAGTACTTC	CASSLPQGYEQYF
TRBJ1-6	-	-	TRBV5-1	TGCGCCAGCAGCTTGGGGGGGCAACATAATTCACCCCTCCACTTT	CASSLGGQHNSPLHF
TRBJ1-3	-	-	TRBV12-2	TGTGCAAGTCGCTTAGCGACGAGTGGGACAGCCTTCTCTGGAAACACCATATATTTT	CASRLATSGTAFSGNTIYF
TRBJ2-3	-	-	TRBV2	TGTGCCAGCAGTCCGAGACAGGGAGGAACAGATACGCAGTATTTT	CASSPRQGGTDTQYF
TRBJ2-3	TRBD2	-	TRBV5-1	TGCGCCAGCAGCTACCGAGCGGGGGGCACAGATACGCAGTATTTT	CASSYRAGGTDTQYF
TRBJ2-5	TRBD1	-	TRBV5-6	TGTGCCAGCAGCTTTGAGGGGGCTGGAGAGACCCAGTACTTC	CASSFEGAGETQYF
TRBJ2-7	-	-	TRBV30	TGTGCCTGGAGTTCGATAATTAACAGGGATACCTACGAGCAGTACTTC	CAWSSIINRDTYEQYF
TRBJ1-1	-	-	TRBV12-5	TGTGCTAGTGGTTTGCAGGGCTACAGGGACACTGAAGCTTTCTTT	CASGLQGYRDTEAFF
TRBJ2-2	TRBD2	once	TRBV4-1	TGCGCCAGCAGCCCGGCGGGGGTCACCGGGGAGCTGTTTTTT	CASSPAGVTGELFF
TRBJ1-4	-	-	TRBV20-1	TGCAGTGCTAGTCCCGGGACAATTAATGAAAAACTGTTTTTT	CSASPGTINEKLFF
TRBJ1-1	-	-	TRBV18	TGTGCCAGCTCACCACGCGCCCAAAATCCTTTCTTT	CASSPRAQNPFF
TRBJ2-1	-	-	TRBV7-9	TGTGCCAGCAGCCCCGAGGGGGGGCTATTAGAAGAGCAGTTCTTC	CASSPEGGLLEEQFF
TRBJ1-1	-	-	TRBV7-9	TGTGCCGGGGACCGGGAGCTAGAGGCTTTCTTT	CAGDRELEAFF
TRBJ1-2	-	-	TRBV15	TGTGCCACCAGCAGGGGGAGAGACTATGGCTACACCTTC	CATSRGRDYGYTF
TRBJ2-1	TRBD2	-	TRBV4-2	TGTGCCAGCAGCCCAGGACTAGCGGGGGATTACAATGAGCAGTTCTTC	CASSPGLAGDYNEQFF
TRBJ2-1	-	once	TRBV7-2	TGTGCCAGCAGCTTAGGGGTGGACTCCCGGGCCCCTCAGTTCTTC	CASSLGVDSRAPQFF
TRBJ1-2	-	-	TRBV29-1	TGCAGCGTTGATTGGGGGCTGGGTGGCTACACCTTC	CSVDWGLGGYTF
TRBJ1-5	TRBD1	once	TRBV13	TGTGCCAGCAGCGCCCGGGACAGGGGAGGGAATGGGCCCCAGCATTTT	CASSARDRGGNGPQHF
TRBJ1-2	-	-	TRBV2	TGTGCCAGCTCCGATACCAGGGGAAACGGGGGCTACACCTTC	CASSDTRGNGGYTF
TRBJ2-2	TRBD2	-	TRBV5-8	TGTGCCAGCAGCCCCAGCGGGGGGCCAAGAACCGGGGAGCTGTTTTTT	CASSPSGGPRTGELFF
TRBJ2-7	-	-	TRBV7-5	TGTGTCAGAAGCTCAACCTACAGGACCCACGAGCAGTACTTC	CVRSSTYRTHEQYF
TRBJ1-6	-	-	TRBV28	TGTGCCAGCAGAAGCGAAGTGAATTCACCCCTCCACTTT	CASRSEVNSPLHF
TRBJ2-7	-	-	TRBV30	TGTGCCTGGTGTGACACCGGGACACTTTCCTACGAGCAGTACTTC	CAWCDTGTLSYEQYF
TRBJ1-1	TRBD1	-	TRBV18	TGTGCCAGCTCATTTACAGGGGGCTGGGACACTGAAGCTTTCTTT	CASSFTGGWDTEAFF
TRBJ2-7	-	few	TRBV3-1/TRBV3-2	TGTGCCAGCAGCCAAGTTCCAGGACGAGGGGAGCAGTACTTC	CASSQVPGRGEQYF
TRBJ2-1	-	-	TRBV5-8	TGTGCCAGCAGCCCGGCGGGGGAGCAGTTCTTC	CASSPAGEQFF
TRBJ1-2	-	-	TRBV5-1	TGCGCCAGCAGCTTGGAGGTTGCCAGGGCCAACTATGGCTACACCTTC	CASSLEVARANYGYTF
TRBJ2-7	TRBD1	-	TRBV30	TGTGCCTGGAGTGAAACCGGGACAGGGGACCCCTACGAGCAGTACTTC	CAWSETGTGDPYEQYF
TRBJ1-1	TRBD1	-	TRBV6-5	TGTGCCAGCACCTGGACAGGGGGCACTGAAGCTTTCTTT	CASTWTGGTEAFF
TRBJ2-3	-	-	TRBV6-5	TGTGCCAGCAGTCGCGGTGGGGATACGCAGTATTTT	CASSRGGDTQYF
TRBJ1-1	-	-	TRBV5-1	TGCGCCAGCAGCCCCCGACAACAAATGAACACTGAAGCTTTCTTT	CASSPRQQMNTEAFF
TRBJ1-5	-	-	TRBV6-6	TGTGCCAGCAGTCCCATTATCGAGATACCTAGCAATCAGCCCCAGCATTTT	CASSPIIEIPSNQPQHF
TRBJ1-2	TRBD1	-	TRBV6-1	TGTGCCAGCAGTTCGGGGACAGTTTATGGCTACACCTTC	CASSSGTVYGYTF
TRBJ2-3	TRBD1	once	TRBV5-1	TGCGCCAGCAGCTTTTCTCCAGACAGGGACAAAGGTACGCAGTATTTT	CASSFSPDRDKGTQYF
TRBJ2-3	TRBD1	-	TRBV24-1	TGTGCCACCATTGGCCGGGACAGGGGCACAGATACGCAGTATTTT	CATIGRDRGTDTQYF
TRBJ2-2	-	-	TRBV13	TGTGCCAGCAGTCTATTGGCAGGGGTGGCCGGGGAGCTGTTTTTT	CASSLLAGVAGELFF